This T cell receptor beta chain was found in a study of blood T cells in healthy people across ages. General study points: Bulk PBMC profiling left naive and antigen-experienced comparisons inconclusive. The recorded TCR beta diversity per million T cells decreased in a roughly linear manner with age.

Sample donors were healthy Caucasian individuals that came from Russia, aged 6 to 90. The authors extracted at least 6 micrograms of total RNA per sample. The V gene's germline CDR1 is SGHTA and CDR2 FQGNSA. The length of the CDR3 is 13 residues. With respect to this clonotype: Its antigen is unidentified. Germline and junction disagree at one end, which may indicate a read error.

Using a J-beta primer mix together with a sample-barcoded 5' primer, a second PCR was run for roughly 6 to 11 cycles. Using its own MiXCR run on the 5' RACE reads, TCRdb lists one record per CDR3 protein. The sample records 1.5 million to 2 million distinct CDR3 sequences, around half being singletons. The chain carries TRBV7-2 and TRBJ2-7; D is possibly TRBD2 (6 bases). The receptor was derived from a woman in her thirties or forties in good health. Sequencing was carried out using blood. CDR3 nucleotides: TGTGCTAGCAGCTCGACACTCGTCGGGGGGCAGTACTTC. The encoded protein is CASSSTLVGGQYF.